The present TCR beta chain was sequenced within a study of T cells in Graves' hyperthyroidism and ophthalmopathy. Study background: Peripheral blood was secured at the point of initial diagnosis, before any treatment.

For ophthalmopathy patients, the Clinical Activity Score was at least 3 and the NOSPECS grade at least 4; duration was under 3 months. Diagnostic decisions used clinical symptoms, serum thyroxine and TRAb, thyroid ultrasound and orbital computed tomography. CDR1 is MNHEY and CDR2 is SVGEGT in the germline V gene. There are 17 residues in the CDR3. Germline trimming cut 4 bases from V and 2 bases from J; bases unmatched to any gene: 7. This clonotype was found many times. The antigen remains unidentified. From RNA transcripts, TCR beta CDR3 regions were amplified. The TCR CDR3 was amplified in a first-round RT-PCR using the HTBI primer set. TCRdb re-derived calls from the multiplex PCR reads in MiXCR, one entry per CDR3 protein. The sample holds about half a million distinct CDR3 sequences, around 16% seen once. The study, taken as a whole, reports: Ophthalmopathy was separated from stable hyperthyroidism by a 13 V-J model.

The specimen was blood. The genes are TRBV6-2 or TRBV6-3 and TRBJ2-7; 14 bases align to TRBD2. This receptor was taken from a woman aged 25 to 39 with Graves' ophthalmopathy. In DNA, the CDR3 is TGTGCCAGCAGTTCAGTCCCGGGACTAGCGGGAGCCTACGAGCAGTACTTC. Its protein is CASSSVPGLAGAYEQYF.